Listed below are T cell receptor beta chains from one sample, sequenced in a study of blood T cell repertoires in COVID-19. The repertoire was sequenced with immunoSEQ multiplex PCR; TCRdb's copy has only in-frame clones and lacks some. The sample comprises under 55,000 clones, about 88% of which are singletons, and about 5% rests with the top ten. The specimen sequenced was peripheral blood. The receptors here all came from a man between 35 and 55 years old with active COVID-19. CDR3s include the opening cysteine and the closing phenylalanine or tryptophan. Fields, in order: J gene, clone size, V gene, CDR3 protein. Only part of the rows carry a size: once, few, many, or a class if the clone is expanded.

J gene: TRBJ1-2; clone size: -; V gene: TRBV28; CDR3 protein: CASSAWTGILIYGYTF
J gene: TRBJ2-3; clone size: -; V gene: TRBV2; CDR3 protein: CASSVSTDTQYF
J gene: TRBJ1-2; clone size: -; V gene: TRBV5-1; CDR3 protein: CASSAYNGQGGGYTF
J gene: TRBJ1-4; clone size: once; V gene: TRBV19; CDR3 protein: CASNPAGAGTNEKLFF
J gene: TRBJ2-3; clone size: -; V gene: TRBV3-1/TRBV3-2; CDR3 protein: CASSQDRGSLDTQYF
J gene: TRBJ1-6; clone size: -; V gene: TRBV11-2; CDR3 protein: CASSGQGGYSPLHF
J gene: TRBJ2-7; clone size: -; V gene: TRBV30; CDR3 protein: CAWRSQWGDEQYF
J gene: TRBJ2-1; clone size: -; V gene: TRBV4-1; CDR3 protein: CASSQAGGSGGEQFF
J gene: TRBJ2-7; clone size: -; V gene: TRBV5-6; CDR3 protein: CASSPGLGTYEQYF
J gene: TRBJ1-3; clone size: -; V gene: TRBV7-9; CDR3 protein: CASSFRLSGNTIYF
J gene: TRBJ2-1; clone size: -; V gene: TRBV7-3; CDR3 protein: CASSATGGNYNEQFF
J gene: TRBJ1-2; clone size: -; V gene: TRBV15; CDR3 protein: CATSRDRMIFGYTF
J gene: TRBJ2-1; clone size: -; V gene: TRBV5-1; CDR3 protein: CASSSTTSGYNEQFF
J gene: TRBJ1-2; clone size: -; V gene: TRBV11-2; CDR3 protein: CASSPGQGGYGYTF
J gene: TRBJ2-5; clone size: -; V gene: TRBV10-1; CDR3 protein: CASPSTRGGRGETQYF
J gene: TRBJ2-5; clone size: -; V gene: TRBV5-1; CDR3 protein: CASSLEGGAGGRETQYF
J gene: TRBJ2-7; clone size: -; V gene: TRBV19; CDR3 protein: CASSEQAQRAYEQYF
J gene: TRBJ2-5; clone size: -; V gene: TRBV29-1; CDR3 protein: CSGGQGEETQYF
J gene: TRBJ1-5; clone size: few; V gene: TRBV28; CDR3 protein: CASRNRYQPQHF
J gene: TRBJ1-5; clone size: once; V gene: TRBV29-1; CDR3 protein: CSALFQGQANQPQHF
J gene: TRBJ1-6; clone size: -; V gene: TRBV11-2; CDR3 protein: CASSSGNRGLQINSPLHF
J gene: TRBJ1-1; clone size: -; V gene: TRBV21-1; CDR3 protein: CASSKEYFHVLGEAFF
J gene: TRBJ2-1; clone size: once; V gene: TRBV5-1; CDR3 protein: CASRPPGLAGYNEQFF
J gene: TRBJ2-7; clone size: few; V gene: TRBV7-8; CDR3 protein: CASSARDRLSYEQYF
J gene: TRBJ2-6; clone size: few; V gene: TRBV7-8; CDR3 protein: CASSFATSGYPGANVLTF
J gene: TRBJ2-5; clone size: few; V gene: TRBV19; CDR3 protein: CASSIGAGRETQYF
J gene: TRBJ2-7; clone size: -; V gene: TRBV28; CDR3 protein: CASLRQGAYEQYF
J gene: TRBJ2-3; clone size: -; V gene: TRBV5-1; CDR3 protein: CASQTGGNADTQYF
J gene: TRBJ2-1; clone size: -; V gene: TRBV15; CDR3 protein: CATSRPLAGGRNEQFF
J gene: TRBJ2-7; clone size: -; V gene: TRBV12-3/TRBV12-4; CDR3 protein: CASRDRGSYEQYF
J gene: TRBJ1-1; clone size: -; V gene: TRBV28; CDR3 protein: CASSPGGRPAAFF
J gene: TRBJ2-1; clone size: -; V gene: TRBV9; CDR3 protein: CASSVDFEQFF
J gene: TRBJ2-2; clone size: -; V gene: TRBV7-8; CDR3 protein: CASNRRASVTGELFF
J gene: TRBJ1-1; clone size: once; V gene: TRBV20-1; CDR3 protein: CSARRVTEAFF
J gene: TRBJ1-5; clone size: -; V gene: TRBV3-1/TRBV3-2; CDR3 protein: CASSQATGGDQPQHF
J gene: TRBJ2-6; clone size: -; V gene: TRBV30; CDR3 protein: CAWTTRGEYLSGANVLTF
J gene: TRBJ2-7; clone size: -; V gene: TRBV19; CDR3 protein: CASSTPLGTSGYEQYF
J gene: TRBJ2-6; clone size: -; V gene: TRBV9; CDR3 protein: CASSPQGGTKSSGANVLTF
J gene: TRBJ1-1; clone size: -; V gene: TRBV19; CDR3 protein: CASSTRDRGRNTEAFF
J gene: TRBJ2-3; clone size: -; V gene: TRBV24-1; CDR3 protein: CATSEPGRAQYF
J gene: TRBJ2-7; clone size: -; V gene: TRBV18; CDR3 protein: CASSPPSHEQYF
J gene: TRBJ1-1; clone size: -; V gene: TRBV15; CDR3 protein: CATSRGTGPGEAFF
J gene: TRBJ2-5; clone size: -; V gene: TRBV6-5; CDR3 protein: CASSPGQGTSETQYF
J gene: TRBJ2-6; clone size: -; V gene: TRBV6-4; CDR3 protein: CASSDSTGTASGANVLTF
J gene: TRBJ2-1; clone size: -; V gene: TRBV10-2; CDR3 protein: CASSAGGWSEQFF